The text below deals with one T cell receptor (beta chain). Its antigen remains unidentified. The sample is drawn from a study of cytomegalovirus exposure and HLA in healthy donors. The PCR made use of 60 Vbeta and 13 Jbeta primers. TCRdb's table, derived via immunoSEQ multiplex PCR, lists solely in-frame clones and lacks some. The sample lists 150,000 to 200,000 clones, 82% occurring once. Study outcomes and limitations: In a later analysis, TCR beta V- and J-gene trimming showed a link to a missense DCLRE1C variant. In a later analysis, HLA-associated TCR beta chains were more clonally expanded than equally common others.

Healthy bone marrow donors made up the donor group. V lost 1 base and J lost 3; bases outside the gene matches: 10. There are 17 residues in the CDR3. Germline V gene lookup returns CDR1 MDHEN and CDR2 SYDVKM. The chain links TRBV28 to TRBJ2-7; 9 bases are a match to TRBD2. The TCR was taken from a girl aged 5-17 years in good health and CMV-seropositive. Sequencing input: PBMCs. The CDR3 DNA reads as TGTGCCAGCAGTTTATTCGTGTGGCGGGAGGGCCTCTACGAGCAGTACTTC. Its translation is CASSLFVWREGLYEQYF.